Listed here are 5 T cell receptor beta chains from one sample, sequenced in a study of T cell responses to AZD1222 COVID-19 vaccine. Only in-frame clones appear in the TCRdb table, and some are missing; sequencing was by immunoSEQ multiplex PCR. The table records about 180,000 clones, around 90% of them present only once. The material sequenced was peripheral blood, taken 28 days after the second AZD1222 dose. The receptors were sampled from an adult who received the AZD1222 COVID-19 vaccine.

The chain carries TRBV2 and TRBJ2-3; 9 bases agree with TRBD2. V dropped 8 bases and J dropped 6; count of bases not matched to a gene: 15. This CDR3 is built from 16 residues. Germline CDR1 SNHLY, CDR2 FYNNEI. As DNA, the CDR3 is TGTGCCAGCCGCTCGACTGGAGGCACTAGCGGGGATACGCAGTATTTT. Translated: CASRSTGGTSGDTQYF.

This clone was seen only a few times. The chain is built from TRBV30 and TRBJ1-3, with a tentative D call TRBD1 (5 bases). Trimming shortened V by 2 bases and J by 1 base, and 6 bases separated the two germline ends. The CDR3 has 13 amino acids. Germline CDR1 GTSNPN, CDR2 SVGIG (reference sequence). The CDR3 DNA reads TGTGCCTGGAGTTCAGGGTCTGGAAACACCATATATTTT. Encoded protein: CAWSSGSGNTIYF. Full variable domain (missing parts from reference TRBV30 and TRBJ1-3): SQTIHQWPATLVQPVGSPLSLECTVEGTSNPNLYWYRQAAGRGLQLLFYSVGIGQISSEVPQNLSASRPQDRQFILSSKKLLLSDSGFYLCAWSSGSGNTIYFGEGSWLTVV.

This clone came up a few times. The chain has TRBV10-3 and TRBJ1-3; D call uncertain. The V and J ends lost 3 bases and 2 bases respectively, with 11 bases between them. CDR1 is ENHRY, CDR2 SYGVKD, per germline. The CDR3 spans 15 residues. This chain's CDR3 is CAISDGSRAGNTIYF. The CDR3 DNA follows: TGTGCCATCAGTGATGGGAGTCGCGCTGGAAACACCATATATTTT.

This chain connects TRBV5-6 to TRBJ2-7, with 7 bases identical to TRBD2. V gave up 0 bases and J gave up 2 bases; unmatched junction bases: 5. Looked up from germline, CDR1 is SGHDT and CDR2 is YYEEEE. This CDR3 has 15 amino acids. The CDR3 here is CASSLAVAGPYEQYF. For the CDR3, the DNA is TGTGCCAGCAGCTTGGCGGTAGCGGGCCCCTACGAGCAGTACTTC. Filled out from reference TRBV5-6 and TRBJ2-7, the complete variable domain reads DAGVTQSPTHLIKTRGQQVTLRCSPKSGHDTVSWYQQALGQGPQFIFQYYEEEERQRGNFPDRFSGHQFPNYSSELNVNALLLGDSALYLCASSLAVAGPYEQYFGPGTRLTVT.

V is TRBV7-3 and J is TRBJ2-7; 9 bases are a match to TRBD1. Unmatched junction bases numbered 3, after V lost 5 bases and J lost 1 base. The CDR3 contains 14 residues. Germline CDR1 SGHTA, CDR2 FQGTGA. The CDR3 loop reads CASSMTGGSYEQYF. In DNA, the CDR3 is TGTGCCAGCAGCATGACAGGGGGGTCCTACGAGCAGTACTTC.